What follows are 18 T cell receptor beta chains derived from one specimen sequenced in a study of cytomegalovirus exposure and HLA in healthy donors. It was with 60 Vbeta and 13 Jbeta primers that the PCR ran. Data came from immunoSEQ multiplex PCR; TCRdb stores just in-frame clones and leaves some out. The sample lists approximately 300,000 clones, roughly 80% occurring once. Material for sequencing was PBMCs. The source is a girl aged 2 to 9 in good health and CMV-seronegative.

The rearrangement uses TRBV19 and TRBJ2-3; 8 nucleotides align to TRBD2. Trimming removed 2 bases from V and 5 bases from J; junction bases left unmatched: 3. The length of the CDR3 is 14 residues. The V gene's germline CDR1 is LNHDA and CDR2 SQIVND (reference sequence). The CDR3 DNA is TGTGCCAGTAGTATAATAGCGGGATTAGATACGCAGTATTTT. Its protein is CASSIIAGLDTQYF. Full variable domain (missing parts from reference TRBV19 and TRBJ2-3): DGGITQSPKYLFRKEGQNVTLSCEQNLNHDAMYWYRQDPGQGLRLIYYSQIVNDFQKGDIAEGYSVSREKKESFPLTVTSAQKNPTAFYLCASSIIAGLDTQYFGPGTRLTVL.

The gene calls are TRBV14 and TRBJ2-5, with D perhaps matching TRBD1 (6 bases). The V gene lost 2 bases and the J gene lost 5 bases, with 15 bases spanning the gap. The CDR3 runs to 15 residues. Looked up from germline, CDR1 is SGHDN and CDR2 is FVKESK. This CDR3 is CASSQRQARWETQYF. The CDR3 nucleotides are TGTGCCAGCAGCCAACGACAGGCCAGATGGGAGACCCAGTACTTC. The full variable domain, in which reference TRBV14 and TRBJ2-5 provide the parts outside the CDR3, is EAGVTQFPSHSVIEKGQTVTLRCDPISGHDNLYWYRRVMGKEIKFLLHFVKESKQDESGMPNNRFLAERTGGTYSTLKVQPAELEDSGVYFCASSQRQARWETQYFGPGTRLLVL.

The chain couples TRBV5-1 to TRBJ2-7, with D perhaps matching TRBD1 (6 bases). The germline V gene has CDR1 SGHRS and CDR2 YFSETQ. V was cut by 4 bases and J by 2 bases, with 10 bases left in between. This CDR3 is 13 amino acids long. The CDR3 here is CASSTGTTYEQYF. The CDR3 DNA reads TGCGCCAGCAGCACCGGGACAACCTACGAGCAGTACTTC.

The chain combines TRBV15 with TRBJ2-1, with TRBD2 as a possible D gene (6 bases). V was cut by 0 bases and J by 10 bases, with 19 bases left in between. The length of the CDR3 is 16 residues. CDR1 and CDR2 (germline): LNHNV, YYDKDF (reference sequence). The DNA of the CDR3 is TGTGCCACCAGCAGAGATACGGGCTGGCCCGGGGGAGAGCAGTTCTTC. Amino acids: CATSRDTGWPGGEQFF. Together with reference TRBV15 and TRBJ2-1, the CDR3 gives the full variable domain: DAMVIQNPRYQVTQFGKPVTLSCSQTLNHNVMYWYQQKSSQAPKLLFHYYDKDFNNEADTPDNFQSRRPNTSFCFLDIRSPGLGDTAMYLCATSRDTGWPGGEQFFGPGTRLTVL.

This rearrangement joins TRBV30 to TRBJ1-1, with 7 nucleotides matching TRBD1. The V and J ends lost 2 bases and 1 base, in that order; junction bases with no gene match: 4. The CDR3 is 14 residues long. CDR1 GTSNPN and CDR2 SVGIG come from the germline V gene (reference sequence). The CDR3 spells CAWSKGTANTEAFF. The CDR3, as DNA: TGTGCCTGGAGTAAGGGGACAGCGAACACTGAAGCTTTCTTT.

This chain uses TRBV23-1 with TRBJ2-7; the D is unclear. TRBV23-1 is an ORF, with its function uncertain. The CDR3 sequence is 12 residues long. Trimming pared 2 bases from V and 6 bases from J, leaving 8 bases between. The CDR3 spells CASSQTSVEQYF. The CDR3 region has the DNA TGCGCCAGCAGTCAAACTTCGGTCGAGCAGTACTTC.

The table lists this clone with a few counts. The chain has TRBV5-3 and TRBJ1-4; D remains unclear. TRBV5-3 is annotated as an ORF whose role is uncertain. Trimming cost V 4 bases and J 0 bases, with 7 bases left between them. This CDR3 region has 14 residues. The chain's CDR3 is CARSRLATNEKLFF. The CDR3 DNA reads as TGTGCCAGAAGCAGACTTGCAACTAATGAAAAACTGTTTTTT.

This clone was detected once. V is TRBV10-3 and J is TRBJ2-1, with D possibly matching TRBD1 (5 bases). Per germline, CDR1 ENHRY and CDR2 SYGVKD. The ends were cut back, 4 bases at V and 4 bases at J, with 8 bases in the middle. The CDR3 is made up of 13 amino acids. The CDR3: CAISGRGYNEQFF. The CDR3 nucleotides are TGTGCCATCAGTGGTAGGGGATACAATGAGCAGTTCTTC.

The table lists this clone with a few counts. The V gene is TRBV28, the J gene TRBJ2-7; possible D gene TRBD1, 5 bases. This CDR3 is built from 14 residues. CDR1 and CDR2 (germline): MDHEN, SYDVKM. Trimming left V 4 bases short and J 2 bases short, with 12 bases between. The CDR3 nucleotides are TGTGCCAGCAGTTCGACAGTAAATCCCTACGAGCAGTACTTC. Amino acids: CASSSTVNPYEQYF.

V and J are TRBV10-2 and TRBJ2-1; 9 bases line up with TRBD2. Germline CDR1 reads WSHSY; CDR2 reads SAAADI. V trimming: 6 bases; J trimming: 5 bases; junction bases outside the gene matches: 5. The CDR3 length is 14 residues. In DNA form, the CDR3 reads TGCGCCAGCAGGCTAGCGGGATTTGACAATGAGCAGTTCTTC. This codes for CASRLAGFDNEQFF.

This chain uses TRBV20-1 with TRBJ2-3, with D hard to call. Trimming stripped 6 bases from V and 4 bases from J, with 8 bases between. The CDR3 loop spans 11 amino acids. Germline CDR1 and CDR2: DFQATT and SNEGSKA (reference sequence). The CDR3 loop is CSAQISDTQYF. The CDR3 DNA follows: TGCAGTGCGCAGATATCAGATACGCAGTATTTT.

V gene TRBV9 combines with J gene TRBJ2-7; 8 bases agree with TRBD2. Germline CDR1 is SGDLS and CDR2 is YYNGEE. The CDR3 length is 13 residues. The trim removed 5 bases at V and 4 bases at J, leaving 5 bases unmatched. As DNA, the CDR3 is TGTGCCAGCAGGGAGGGCGGGAGGTACGAGCAGTACTTC. It codes for CASREGGRYEQYF.

The chain uses TRBV29-1 and TRBJ2-7; possible D gene TRBD1, 6 bases. CDR3 length: 13 residues. Germline CDR1 is SQVTM and CDR2 is ANQGSEA. With 3 bases removed from V and 2 bases from J, the gap between germline ends came to 11 bases. CDR3 coding DNA: TGCAGCGTTGAGGAGACAGGCCCCTACGAGCAGTACTTC. Protein product: CSVEETGPYEQYF.

The chain uses TRBV21-1 and TRBJ1-1; the table's D call, TRBD1, was not checked against the DNA. TRBV21-1 represents a pseudogene. The CDR3 loop spans 15 amino acids. CDR3 nucleotide sequence: TGTGCCAGCACCCCGGGACAGGGGGTGAACACTGAAGCTTTCTTT. Amino acid sequence: CASTPGQGVNTEAFF.

CDR3 DNA sequence: TGTGCCAGCAGCTTGCAGGGGGAAGATACGCAGTATTTT. Its protein is CASSLQGEDTQYF. The V call is TRBV7-9, the J call TRBJ2-3, with TRBD1 matching 7 bases. The CDR3 totals 13 residues. The V gene's germline CDR1 is SEHNR and CDR2 FQNEAQ (reference sequence). V lost 3 bases to trimming and J lost 5 bases; unmatched junction nucleotides: 2.

The rearrangement links TRBV28 to TRBJ2-1; tentative D call: TRBD2 (5 bases). The length of the CDR3 is 17 residues. Germline loops: CDR1 MDHEN, CDR2 SYDVKM. Trimming took off 4 bases at V and 6 bases at J, with 22 bases between the two ends. As DNA, the CDR3 is TGTGCCAGCAGTTATTTGGGCGAGAGGCCGGACTCCAATGAGCAGTTCTTC. Its protein product is CASSYLGERPDSNEQFF.

The CDR3 region is CASSPSTGGGYGYTF. In nucleotides, the CDR3 is TGTGCCAGCAGCCCGTCGACAGGGGGCGGTTATGGCTACACCTTC. The chain uses TRBV9 and TRBJ1-2, with 10 bases matching TRBD1. With V trimmed by 4 bases and J by 5 bases, 8 bases remained unmatched. The CDR3 consists of 15 residues. Germline CDR1 is SGDLS and CDR2 is YYNGEE. Based on the CDR3 plus reference TRBV9 and TRBJ1-2, the full variable domain is DSGVTQTPKHLITATGQRVTLRCSPRSGDLSVYWYQQSLDQGLQFLIQYYNGEERAKGNILERFSAQQFPDLHSELNLSSLELGDSALYFCASSPSTGGGYGYTFGSGTRLTVV.

The chain uses TRBV27 and TRBJ2-4; 7 bases align to TRBD2. CDR3 length: 15 residues. Losses at the gene ends were 5 bases for V and 7 bases for J; bases not matched to a gene: 11. Germline CDR1 and CDR2: MNHEY and SMNVEV (reference sequence). The CDR3 DNA follows: TGTGCCAGCAGTCTTACCCCCAGCGGGGTTAACATTCAGTACTTC. It specifies CASSLTPSGVNIQYF.